One and the same sample provided the 9 T cell receptor beta chains below, sequenced in a study of cytomegalovirus exposure and HLA in healthy donors. In the PCR, 60 Vbeta and 13 Jbeta primers were used. Clones were sequenced by immunoSEQ multiplex PCR, and TCRdb holds only the in-frame ones, with some missing. Of over 150,000 clones detected, over 75% appear once; the ten largest clones hold 5.6%. The specimen was PBMCs. Receptor source: a woman aged 40 to 50 in good health and CMV-seropositive.

This rearrangement joins TRBV10-3 to TRBJ2-5, with TRBD1 identical over 10 bases. V gave up 10 bases and J gave up 5 bases; unmatched junction bases: 10. Looked up from germline, CDR1 is ENHRY and CDR2 is SYGVKD. This CDR3 comprises 14 residues. CDR3 bases: TGTGCCAAACGGAGACAGGGGGCCGGGGAGACCCAGTACTTC. Amino acids: CAKRRQGAGETQYF.

This chain joins TRBV27 and TRBJ1-2; tentative D call: TRBD1 (5 bases). The CDR3 length is 15 residues. Trimming cost V 6 bases and J 2 bases, with 16 bases left between them. Germline CDR1 MNHEY, CDR2 SMNVEV (reference sequence). CDR3 residues: CASRGLPTANYGYTF. CDR3 nucleotide sequence: TGTGCCAGCAGGGGATTACCGACAGCAAACTATGGCTACACCTTC.

This rearrangement joins TRBV6-5 to TRBJ1-6, with a possible D match to TRBD1 (5 bases). V was shortened by 1 base and J by 6 bases, with 13 bases between the two germline ends. Germline CDR1 is MNHEY and CDR2 is SVGAGI. CDR3 size: 16 residues. The CDR3 DNA follows: TGTGCCAGCAGTTACTATTCGGACAACCTTAATTCACCCCTCCACTTT. Translating it yields CASSYYSDNLNSPLHF.

This chain links TRBV11-1 with TRBJ2-5; 9 bases fit TRBD2. This CDR3 is built from 17 residues. Germline assignment: CDR1 SGHAT and CDR2 FQDESV (reference sequence). V gave up 2 bases and J gave up 1 base; unmatched junction bases: 8. The CDR3, as DNA: TGTGCCAGCAGCTTATCATCCACTAGCGGGTTCCAAGAGACCCAGTACTTC. It encodes CASSLSSTSGFQETQYF.

This rearrangement joins TRBV6-5 to TRBJ2-1; TRBD2 agrees at 7 bases. CDR1 is MNHEY, CDR2 SVGAGI, per germline. The CDR3 length is 12 residues. Germline trimming cut 5 bases from V and 12 bases from J; bases unmatched to any gene: 7. The CDR3 sequence: CASSPGTTGQFF. The CDR3 DNA reads as TGTGCCAGCAGTCCCGGGACTACGGGGCAGTTCTTC.

This chain connects TRBV7-2 to TRBJ1-5, with 10 bases aligning to TRBD1. Germline V CDR1 and CDR2: SGHTA, FQGNSA. The trim removed 4 bases at V and 6 bases at J, leaving 3 bases unmatched. CDR3 length: 14 residues. The CDR3 protein is CASSSGQGTQPQHF. CDR3 in DNA: TGTGCCAGCAGCTCGGGACAGGGGACTCAGCCCCAGCATTTT.

J is TRBJ2-7 and V is TRBV9; 8 positions match TRBD2. This CDR3 comprises 15 residues. Trimming removed 0 bases from V and 1 base from J; junction bases left unmatched: 3. Germline CDR1 is SGDLS and CDR2 is YYNGEE. CDR3: CASSVGLAGSYEQYF. For the CDR3, the DNA is TGTGCCAGCAGCGTAGGATTAGCGGGATCCTACGAGCAGTACTTC.

The count of this clone is one. V and J are TRBV6-1 and TRBJ2-1; the match to TRBD2 covers 7 bases. This CDR3 comprises 15 residues. Germline assignment: CDR1 MNHNS and CDR2 SASEGT. The trim removed 2 bases at V and 6 bases at J, leaving 7 bases unmatched. The CDR3 nucleotides are TGTGCCAGCAGTGAAAGCGGGATGGGGCTCAATGAGCAGTTCTTC. Protein sequence: CASSESGMGLNEQFF.

The V gene is TRBV7-3, the J gene TRBJ2-7; a possible D gene is TRBD2 (7 bases). Germline-derived CDR1 and CDR2 are SGHTA and FQGTGA. Trimming pared 0 bases from V and 2 bases from J, leaving 8 bases between. The CDR3 runs to 14 residues. CDR3 sequence reads: CASSLTGGAYEQYF. Written as DNA, the CDR3 is TGTGCCAGCAGCTTAACAGGGGGGGCCTACGAGCAGTACTTC.